What follows are 14 T cell receptor beta chains derived from one specimen sequenced in a study of T cell changes during pregnancy in multiple sclerosis. Clones were sequenced by immunoSEQ multiplex PCR, and TCRdb holds only the in-frame ones, with some missing. This sample has approximately 80,000 clones; roughly 93% occur once, and the top ten carry 2.5%. This specimen was peripheral blood, taken in the third trimester of pregnancy. These receptors all come from a female donor with multiple sclerosis, enrolled in a pregnancy study.

This chain connects TRBV5-1 to TRBJ1-2, with D unresolved. Germline V CDR1 and CDR2: SGHRS, YFSETQ. Trimming shortened V by 0 bases and J by 4 bases, and 4 bases separated the two germline ends. The CDR3 loop spans 12 amino acids. This CDR3 is CASSLDSYGYTF. CDR3 nucleotides: TGCGCCAGCAGCTTGGACAGCTATGGCTACACCTTC.

The chain recombines TRBV7-3 with TRBJ1-1; D possibly corresponds to TRBD1 (5 bases). Trimming removed 2 bases at V and 0 bases at J, with 13 bases between. This CDR3 comprises 16 residues. Germline V gene data show CDR1 as SGHTA and CDR2 as FQGTGA. CDR3 amino acids: CASSLGPGTLNTEAFF. CDR3 in DNA: TGTGCCAGCAGCTTAGGCCCCGGGACTTTGAACACTGAAGCTTTCTTT.

This clone was observed once. This sequence joins TRBV4-1 and TRBJ2-7; no clear D gene. This CDR3 has 14 residues. Germline CDR1 and CDR2: MGHRA and YSYEKL. V was cut by 0 bases and J by 7 bases, with 13 bases left in between. The CDR3 sequence is CASSQEIDLGEQYF. The DNA of the CDR3 is TGCGCCAGCAGCCAAGAAATCGATCTCGGGGAGCAGTACTTC.

V usage is TRBV5-4 and J usage is TRBJ2-5, with a weak D call TRBD1 (5 bases). This CDR3 region has 14 residues. The germline CDR1 and CDR2 sequences are SGHNT and YYREEE (reference sequence). Trimming stripped 4 bases from V and 3 bases from J, with 13 bases between. The CDR3 here is CASSPALGEETQYF. In DNA form, the CDR3 reads TGTGCCAGCAGCCCCGCGCTAGGGGAAGAGACCCAGTACTTC.

The CDR3 protein is CSGRGPVYNEQFF. CDR3 sequence (DNA): TGCAGCGGACGCGGTCCAGTCTACAATGAGCAGTTCTTC. V gene TRBV29-1 combines with J gene TRBJ2-1; D ambiguous. CDR1 is SQVTM, CDR2 ANQGSEA, per germline. The V end lost 7 bases, the J end lost 3 bases, and 13 bases lay between the germline ends. This CDR3 is 13 amino acids long.

The rearrangement joins TRBV6-1 to TRBJ1-2, with D possibly TRBD1 on 6 matching bases. Germline CDR1 MNHNS, CDR2 SASEGT. The CDR3 spans 15 residues. Trimming stripped 7 bases from V and 2 bases from J, with 17 bases between. The CDR3 protein is CASTEDYRVNYGYTF. DNA for the CDR3: TGTGCCAGCACCGAAGACTACAGGGTGAACTATGGCTACACCTTC.

The chain has TRBV9 and TRBJ1-2; D perhaps matches TRBD1 (6 bases). This CDR3 is built from 12 residues. Germline assignment: CDR1 SGDLS and CDR2 YYNGEE. V dropped 4 bases and J dropped 7 bases, with 11 bases sitting between them. The chain's CDR3 is CASSILGGGYTF. The CDR3 DNA reads as TGTGCCAGCAGCATCTTAGGGGGTGGCTACACCTTC.

There are a few counts of this clone. The chain has TRBV5-4 and TRBJ1-4; possibly TRBD1 for D (6 bases). Germline lookup yields CDR1 SGHNT and CDR2 YYREEE (reference sequence). The CDR3 spans 13 residues. The V end was cut by 6 bases, the J end by 10 bases, with 16 bases between. CDR3 in amino acids: CASTPRGNAKLFF. CDR3 coding DNA: TGTGCCAGCACCCCCAGGGGCAACGCAAAACTGTTTTTT.

In the case of this clone: At one end, the junction sequence differs from germline, possibly due to a read error. V and J are TRBV4-2 and TRBJ1-1, with D hard to call. CDR1 and CDR2 from the germline V gene are LGHNA and YNFKEQ. This CDR3 is 12 amino acids long. The CDR3 spells CASTQRGTEAFF. CDR3 nucleotide sequence: TGTGCCAGCACCCAACGGGGTACTGAAGCTTTCTTT.

The rearrangement links TRBV5-5 to TRBJ1-1; perhaps TRBD1 as D (5 bases). CDR1 is SGHKS, CDR2 YYEKEE, per germline (reference sequence). Deletions cut 4 bases from V and 1 base from J, with 17 bases between. The CDR3 length is 16 residues. CDR3 region: CASSEDVWTTNTEAFF. DNA of the CDR3: TGTGCCAGCAGCGAAGACGTTTGGACAACGAACACTGAAGCTTTCTTT.

The rearrangement uses TRBV6-4 and TRBJ2-1; D may be TRBD1 (6 bases). Germline lookup yields CDR1 MRHNA and CDR2 SNTAGT. Deletions cut 4 bases from V and 3 bases from J, with 13 bases between. This CDR3 spans 15 amino acids. CDR3 region: CASSARPDSYNEQFF. The CDR3 coding sequence is TGTGCCAGCAGTGCGCGCCCGGACAGCTACAATGAGCAGTTCTTC.

This chain connects TRBV5-8 to TRBJ1-6; tentative D call: TRBD1 (6 bases). V lost 4 bases, J lost 7 bases, and 21 bases lay in between. CDR1 is SGHTS, CDR2 YDEGEE, per germline. This CDR3 spans 17 amino acids. The DNA for the CDR3 is TGTGCCAGCAGCGCAACGTCCCTAGGGACATTCAATTCACCCCTCCACTTT. Translated: CASSATSLGTFNSPLHF.

This chain links TRBV27 with TRBJ2-1; no clear D gene. V lost 3 bases, J lost 5 bases, and 8 bases lay in between. The germline gives CDR1 MNHEY, CDR2 SMNVEV (reference sequence). The length of the CDR3 is 13 residues. CDR3 in DNA: TGTGCCAGCAGTTTTTACTTGGACAATGAGCAGTTCTTC. It translates to CASSFYLDNEQFF.

V is TRBV6-5 and J is TRBJ2-2; TRBD1 agrees at 8 bases. The J segment lost 4 bases and the V segment lost 6 bases, leaving 7 bases of the junction unmatched. The CDR3 contains 15 residues. Germline lookup yields CDR1 MNHEY and CDR2 SVGAGI. CDR3 DNA: TGTGCCAGCAGCATTGACAGGGGAGGCACCGGGGAGCTGTTTTTT. It encodes CASSIDRGGTGELFF.